Each of the 17 T cell receptor beta chains below was sequenced from the same sample in a study of technical replicates of blood from several donors (dated by TCRdb to about 2017). Receptors were amplified or captured by the immunoSEQ multiplex PCR assay. TCRdb obtained this table from immuneACCESS and retained in-frame rearrangements with V and J assigned. These tables miss some clones; where compared with another copy, unresolved V genes account for less than half of the shortfall, and the remainder is unexplained. A total of 78,000 or so clones appear in this sample, about nine tenths of them only once. The ten largest account for 0.37% of the sample. Sequenced input: T cells isolated from PBMCs. These receptors all come from a human donor in good health. Some clones in this sample may be carry-over from other donors' samples.

The CDR3 DNA sequence: TGTGCCTGGACAGGACAGGTTCTCTCTGGAAACACCATATATTTT. Translating it yields CAWTGQVLSGNTIYF. This chain joins TRBV30 and TRBJ1-3; 7 positions agree with TRBD1. Germline values: CDR1 GTSNPN, CDR2 SVGIG (reference sequence). Trimming took 4 bases from V and 0 from J; bases not matched to a gene: 6. The length of the CDR3 is 15 residues.

The V gene is TRBV30, the J gene TRBJ1-2; D gene uncertain. CDR3 length: 12 amino acids. Germline V lookup: CDR1 GTSNPN, CDR2 SVGIG (reference sequence). Trimming shortened V by 0 bases and J by 1 base, and 3 bases separated the two germline ends. The chain's CDR3 is CAWSVNNYGYTF. The CDR3 DNA is TGTGCCTGGAGTGTCAATAACTATGGCTACACCTTC.

The chain uses TRBV29-1 and TRBJ1-5; D remains ambiguous. V was clipped by 6 bases and J by 3 bases, with 12 bases between them. CDR1 and CDR2 from the germline V gene are SQVTM and ANQGSEA. The CDR3 extends over 13 amino acids. The CDR3 reads CSVAPGLNQPQHF. As DNA, the CDR3 is TGCAGCGTCGCTCCGGGTCTCAATCAGCCCCAGCATTTT.

The V gene is TRBV10-3, the J gene TRBJ1-1; TRBD1 matches at 7 bases. The J segment lost 2 bases and the V segment lost 6 bases, leaving 6 bases of the junction unmatched. CDR3 length: 14 residues. Germline CDR1 ENHRY, CDR2 SYGVKD. The CDR3 reads CAIRSTGLNTEAFF. CDR3 nucleotides: TGTGCCATCAGATCGACAGGGCTTAACACTGAAGCTTTCTTT.

The genes are TRBV4-2 and TRBJ1-5, with D perhaps matching TRBD1 (5 bases). Germline V gives CDR1 LGHNA, CDR2 YNFKEQ. Trimming pared 1 base from V and 5 bases from J, leaving 9 bases between. The CDR3 covers 14 residues. This chain's CDR3 is CASSQGTGYQPQHF. For the CDR3, the DNA is TGTGCCAGCAGCCAAGGTACAGGCTATCAGCCCCAGCATTTT.

CDR3 in DNA: TGTGCCAGCAGCCCTTTGACAGGGCGAAATGAAGCTTTCTTT. Encoded protein: CASSPLTGRNEAFF. The chain combines TRBV25-1 with TRBJ1-1, with 7 bases aligning to TRBD1. V lost 6 bases and J lost 7; bases outside the gene matches: 11. The germline CDR1 and CDR2 sequences are MGHDK and SYGVNS. The length of the CDR3 is 14 residues.

A single count supports this clone. DNA for the CDR3: TGTGCCAGCAGTGTCGTAGCGGGAGGTTTTACGGAGCAGTACTTC. It translates to CASSVVAGGFTEQYF. The chain has TRBV6-4 and TRBJ2-7; TRBD2 matches 10 bases. Germline CDR1 reads MRHNA; CDR2 reads SNTAGT. This CDR3 region has 15 residues. V lost 4 bases and J lost 7; bases outside the gene matches: 10.

The chain employs TRBV2 and TRBJ1-3, with D possibly being TRBD1 (5 bases). Deletions cut 9 bases from V and 0 bases from J, with 15 bases between. This CDR3 spans 15 amino acids. Germline V CDR1 and CDR2: SNHLY, FYNNEI. As DNA, the CDR3 is TGTGCCAGAACCTCAACCAGGGTCTCTGGAAACACCATATATTTT. The encoded protein is CARTSTRVSGNTIYF.

This sequence joins TRBV28 and TRBJ2-1; 13 bases match TRBD2. The ends lost 7 bases at V and 3 bases at J; junction bases unmatched: 12. The CDR3 length is 18 residues. Germline CDR1 and CDR2: MDHEN and SYDVKM. The DNA of the CDR3 is TGTGCCAGCAACCACCCAGGACTAGCGGGGGCCGGCTACAATGAGCAGTTCTTC. Protein: CASNHPGLAGAGYNEQFF.

The V gene is TRBV13, the J gene TRBJ2-7; 7 bases are a match to TRBD2. In germline, CDR1 is PRHDT, CDR2 FYEKMQ (reference sequence). The CDR3 totals 13 residues. V gave up 3 bases and J gave up 6 bases; unmatched junction bases: 5. In DNA form, the CDR3 reads TGTGCCAGCAGCTTTCGGGGGGTTGCCGAGCAGTACTTC. It translates to CASSFRGVAEQYF.

The chain couples TRBV7-8 to TRBJ2-1; 14 positions agree with TRBD2. V lost 5 bases to trimming and J lost 1 base; unmatched junction nucleotides: 10. The germline V gene has CDR1 SGHVS and CDR2 FQNEAQ. The CDR3 covers 19 residues. The DNA for the CDR3 is TGTGCCAGCAGCCTAACCTCCGGACTAGCGGGGGGATCCTACAATGAGCAGTTCTTC. This translates into CASSLTSGLAGGSYNEQFF.

The chain carries TRBV29-1 and TRBJ1-2; maybe TRBD1 (6 bases). Between the trimmed V and J ends, which lost 7 bases and 2 bases, there was a span of 11 bases. The CDR3 sequence is 12 residues long. Germline CDR1 is SQVTM and CDR2 is ANQGSEA. The CDR3 sequence is CSAPDRNYGYTF. CDR3 in DNA: TGCAGCGCTCCGGACAGAAACTATGGCTACACCTTC.

This clone was detected a few times. The J gene is TRBJ1-1, the V gene TRBV28; TRBD1 matches 8 bases. This CDR3 is 11 amino acids long. Trimming at V came to 10 bases and at J to 11 bases, leaving 9 bases not matched to a gene. Germline CDR1 reads MDHEN; CDR2 reads SYDVKM. The CDR3 DNA reads TGTGCCATACTGAACAGGGGGGCGGCTTTCTTT. It codes for CAILNRGAAFF.

The V gene is TRBV5-1, the J gene TRBJ2-7; D is perhaps TRBD2 (6 bases). The CDR3 spans 16 residues. V was cut by 5 bases and J by 6 bases, with 24 bases left in between. Germline assignment: CDR1 SGHRS and CDR2 YFSETQ. In nucleotides, the CDR3 is TGCGCCAGCAGGGGGGGACTTTCGGGCTCCCCTAGCGAGCAGTACTTC. It is translated as CASRGGLSGSPSEQYF.

The CDR3 DNA sequence: TGTGCCAGCAAAAAACAGGGATTGCATGGCTACACCTTC. It translates to CASKKQGLHGYTF. This sequence joins TRBV6-5 and TRBJ1-2; D possibly corresponds to TRBD1 (6 bases). The germline V and J ends were trimmed by 7 bases and 6 bases, with 15 bases remaining between them. CDR1 is MNHEY and CDR2 is SVGAGI in the germline V gene. CDR3 size: 13 residues.

The J gene is TRBJ2-7, the V gene TRBV27; D is perhaps TRBD1 (6 bases). The CDR3 runs to 13 residues. The V and J ends lost 0 bases and 6 bases respectively, with 9 bases between them. Germline V lookup: CDR1 MNHEY, CDR2 SMNVEV (reference sequence). CDR3: CASSLSGGAEQYF. The CDR3, as DNA: TGTGCCAGCAGTTTATCTGGGGGCGCCGAGCAGTACTTC.

The chain employs TRBV19 and TRBJ1-4; 12 bases align to TRBD1. The V segment lost 4 bases and the J segment 6 bases; nucleotides outside the gene matches: 12. The CDR3 sequence is 18 residues long. CDR1 is LNHDA and CDR2 is SQIVND in the germline V gene (reference sequence). CDR3 in DNA: TGTGCCAGTAGTACCCCGGGGACAGGGGGCGTTTTTGATGAAAAACTGTTTTTT. As protein: CASSTPGTGGVFDEKLFF.